This T cell receptor (beta chain) was captured by sequencing in a study of blood T cell repertoires in COVID-19. In the study overall: Researchers got acute and convalescent COVID-19 samples from the United States, Italy and Spain. T cells, B-cell-depleted T cells, or PBMCs provided the cDNA or gDNA that served as material.

In the authors' workflow: Estimates of nucleated cell counts were drawn from the amplification of reference gene primers. Sequencing used immunoSEQ multiplex PCR; TCRdb keeps in-frame clones, though not all of them. V and J calls and clone size follow that table, whereas D and trimming were derived from the DNA. This table has tens of thousands of clones, almost 90% appearing once. Germline V gene lookup returns CDR1 SNHLY and CDR2 FYNNEI. Trimming stripped 7 bases from V and 4 bases from J, with 10 bases between. The CDR3 covers 12 residues. This TCR was sampled from a man between 60 and 75 years old with active COVID-19. Material: peripheral blood. The chain recombines TRBV2 with TRBJ1-2, with a tentative D call TRBD1 (6 bases). In DNA, the CDR3 is TGTGCCAGCAAGGACAGAGGCTATGGCTACACCTTC. It translates to CASKDRGYGYTF.